This is a list of T cell receptor beta chains from one sample in a study of T cell responses to AZD1222 COVID-19 vaccine. TCRdb's copy holds only in-frame clones and misses some; the assay was immunoSEQ multiplex PCR. The profile shows around 100,000 clones, 90% of them singletons. Source: peripheral blood, taken on day 0 of AZD1222 vaccination. The receptors originated from an adult in good health. The CDR3 runs from the conserved cysteine through the conserved F or W.

v_gene: TRBV28; j_gene: TRBJ1-5; len: 12; CDR3aa: CASSLIYQPQHF
v_gene: TRBV20-1; j_gene: TRBJ1-4; len: 17; CDR3aa: CSASHPDRQKNNEKLFF
v_gene: TRBV5-1; j_gene: TRBJ2-3; len: 16; CDR3aa: CASSGGSILGADTQYF
v_gene: TRBV18; j_gene: TRBJ2-1; len: 12; CDR3aa: CASSPPRPPQFF
v_gene: TRBV4-1; j_gene: TRBJ1-1; len: 15; CDR3aa: CASRRTALTNTEAFF
v_gene: TRBV7-2; j_gene: TRBJ1-1; len: 11; CDR3aa: CASRIGAEAFF
v_gene: TRBV7-9; j_gene: TRBJ1-2; len: 17; CDR3aa: CASSLEGSAPPGHGYTF
v_gene: TRBV2; j_gene: TRBJ2-2; len: 17; CDR3aa: CASTHPGLAGGTGELFF
v_gene: TRBV3-1/TRBV3-2; j_gene: TRBJ2-1; len: 17; CDR3aa: CASSQAPGTGERDEQFF
v_gene: TRBV4-3; j_gene: TRBJ2-2; len: 16; CDR3aa: CASSQQTLANTGELFF
v_gene: TRBV25-1; j_gene: TRBJ1-6; len: 13; CDR3aa: CASCKAYNSPLHF
v_gene: TRBV5-1; j_gene: TRBJ1-1; len: 14; CDR3aa: CASSLAGGRTEAFF
v_gene: TRBV5-6; j_gene: TRBJ1-5; len: 15; CDR3aa: CASSSLTGVNQPQHF
v_gene: TRBV19; j_gene: TRBJ1-1; len: 13; CDR3aa: CASSISMTSEAFF
v_gene: TRBV9; j_gene: TRBJ1-2; len: 12; CDR3aa: CASSGVGYGYTF
v_gene: TRBV13; j_gene: TRBJ2-7; len: 13; CDR3aa: CASSFLSSYEQYF
v_gene: TRBV28; j_gene: TRBJ1-4; len: 13; CDR3aa: CASSSTMEEKLFF
v_gene: TRBV6-4; j_gene: TRBJ2-3; len: 14; CDR3aa: CASSPAGEADTQYF
v_gene: TRBV15; j_gene: TRBJ2-5; len: 17; CDR3aa: CATSRVQGPRPQETQYF
v_gene: TRBV6-4; j_gene: TRBJ2-3; len: 16; CDR3aa: CASSPTGTSGPNTQYF
v_gene: TRBV11-2; j_gene: TRBJ1-5; len: 14; CDR3aa: CASSFAGEGQPQHF
v_gene: TRBV4-2; j_gene: TRBJ1-4; len: 14; CDR3aa: CASSPAGEAEKLFF
v_gene: TRBV27; j_gene: TRBJ2-3; len: 16; CDR3aa: CASSSFSGGNTDTQYF
v_gene: TRBV24-1; j_gene: TRBJ2-1; len: 18; CDR3aa: CATSDPAGTSGEYNEQFF
v_gene: TRBV28; j_gene: TRBJ1-1; len: 14; CDR3aa: CASRGLTENTEAFF
v_gene: TRBV5-1; j_gene: TRBJ1-2; len: 14; CDR3aa: CASSPQGSSYGYTF
v_gene: TRBV6-5; j_gene: TRBJ2-7; len: 12; CDR3aa: CASSYAVYEQYF
v_gene: TRBV24-1; j_gene: TRBJ1-2; len: 15; CDR3aa: CATSDLATGGEGYTF
v_gene: TRBV4-1; j_gene: TRBJ2-6; len: 18; CDR3aa: CASSQDSTKRRGANVLTF
v_gene: TRBV6-6; j_gene: TRBJ1-5; len: 14; CDR3aa: CASSRGFLNQPQHF
v_gene: TRBV15; j_gene: TRBJ2-1; len: 11; CDR3aa: CATSDSWEQFF
v_gene: TRBV5-6; j_gene: TRBJ1-1; len: 14; CDR3aa: CASSSITVNTEAFF
v_gene: TRBV6-5; j_gene: TRBJ1-1; len: 13; CDR3aa: CASSYGGNTEAFF
v_gene: TRBV13; j_gene: TRBJ1-1; len: 14; CDR3aa: CASSLGQGYTEAFF
v_gene: TRBV7-2; j_gene: TRBJ1-2; len: 15; CDR3aa: CASSLEGSVGYGYTF
v_gene: TRBV6-1; j_gene: TRBJ1-1; len: 13; CDR3aa: CASSEKGPLEAFF
v_gene: TRBV7-9; j_gene: TRBJ2-3; len: 17; CDR3aa: CASSAPLWLGGTDTQYF
v_gene: TRBV2; j_gene: TRBJ2-5; len: 14; CDR3aa: CARTFWAGEETQYF
v_gene: TRBV7-6; j_gene: TRBJ1-1; len: 17; CDR3aa: CASSLNPGLPGGTEAFF
v_gene: TRBV7-8; j_gene: TRBJ1-6; len: 13; CDR3aa: CASSSGPYSPLHF
v_gene: TRBV27; j_gene: TRBJ1-1; len: 13; CDR3aa: CASSFQRGTEAFF
v_gene: TRBV19; j_gene: TRBJ2-3; len: 15; CDR3aa: CASSQLAGGEDTQYF
v_gene: TRBV6-1; j_gene: TRBJ1-4; len: 16; CDR3aa: CASSVDRGLRSEKLFF
v_gene: TRBV30; j_gene: TRBJ2-6; len: 14; CDR3aa: CAWSGYSGANVLTF
v_gene: TRBV28; j_gene: TRBJ1-5; len: 15; CDR3aa: CASSGTGGISQPQHF
v_gene: TRBV27; j_gene: TRBJ1-1; len: 14; CDR3aa: CASQDSSFHTEAFF
v_gene: TRBV30; j_gene: TRBJ2-2; len: 14; CDR3aa: CAWSLTGTTGELFF
v_gene: TRBV19; j_gene: TRBJ1-2; len: 15; CDR3aa: CASSTRQGGNYGYTF
v_gene: TRBV19; j_gene: TRBJ1-2; len: 14; CDR3aa: CASSNRAGNYGYTF
v_gene: TRBV5-5; j_gene: TRBJ2-3; len: 14; CDR3aa: CASGSSLGEVTQYF
v_gene: TRBV30; j_gene: TRBJ1-1; len: 19; CDR3aa: CAWSGDPGSKGFMNTEAFF
v_gene: TRBV27; j_gene: TRBJ1-2; len: 11; CDR3aa: CASGGNYGYTF
v_gene: TRBV7-8; j_gene: TRBJ1-5; len: 15; CDR3aa: CASSLVRAPNQPQHF
v_gene: TRBV11-2; j_gene: TRBJ1-2; len: 14; CDR3aa: CASSNRGPGYGYTF
v_gene: TRBV5-1; j_gene: TRBJ1-6; len: 13; CDR3aa: CASSPRPSSPLHF
v_gene: TRBV28; j_gene: TRBJ2-7; len: 15; CDR3aa: CASSFSGGPTYEQYF
v_gene: TRBV28; j_gene: TRBJ1-2; len: 14; CDR3aa: CASSLDRVGYGYTF
v_gene: TRBV10-3; j_gene: TRBJ2-3; len: 14; CDR3aa: CAITPGHHTDTQYF
v_gene: TRBV6-5; j_gene: TRBJ2-3; len: 15; CDR3aa: CASSLQEGTTDTQYF
v_gene: TRBV24-1; j_gene: TRBJ1-5; len: 12; CDR3aa: CATSDRTGREHF